This T cell receptor beta chain was identified in a study of blood T cell repertoires in COVID-19. Whole-study context: Specimens from acute and convalescent COVID-19 originated in the United States, Italy and Spain.

Repertoires were generated with immunoSEQ multiplex PCR, while TCRdb's copy carries only in-frame clones and drops some. The sample has fewer than 200,000 clones, roughly 80% seen once. CDR3 length: 15 residues. CDR1 is SGHAT, CDR2 FQNNGV, per germline. After removal of 2 bases from V and 5 bases from J, the junction contained 6 bases not matched to a gene. What was sequenced was peripheral blood. This rearrangement joins TRBV11-2 to TRBJ2-7, with 10 bases fitting TRBD2. The TCR was taken from a man between 70 and 80 years old with active or convalescent COVID-19. The CDR3 DNA is TGTGCCAGCAGCTTATTAGCGGGAGGACTCCACGAGCAGTACTTC. This codes for CASSLLAGGLHEQYF. The full variable domain, completed using reference TRBV11-2 and TRBJ2-7, is EAGVAQSPRYKIIEKRQSVAFWCNPISGHATLYWYQQILGQGPKLLIQFQNNGVVDDSQLPKDRFSAERLKGVDSTLKIQPAKLEDSAVYLCASSLLAGGLHEQYFGPGTRLTVT.